This TCR beta chain was observed in a study of T cell responses to AZD1222 COVID-19 vaccine. Trimming left V 2 bases short and J 6 bases short, with 13 bases between. The germline V gene encodes CDR1 SGDLS and CDR2 YYNGEE. This CDR3 spans 14 amino acids. TCRdb's copy holds only in-frame clones and misses some; the assay was immunoSEQ multiplex PCR. The sample has about 150,000 clones, approximately 92% seen once. The source was peripheral blood, collected 28 days after the second AZD1222 dose. This sequence was found in an adult who received the AZD1222 COVID-19 vaccine. The chain joins TRBV9 to TRBJ2-3; D is possibly TRBD2 (7 bases). CDR3 DNA sequence: TGTGCCAGCAGCGTTTGGGGGGGCCACGATACGCAGTATTTT. This codes for CASSVWGGHDTQYF.